This T cell receptor (beta chain) was captured by sequencing in a study of vaccination effects on CD4 cells after COVID-19. Study at large: As their vaccination, participants received two doses of either BNT162b2 or mRNA-1273.

Within the ViraFEST assay, antigen-specific CD4+ T cells underwent expansion with viral peptide pools prior to sequencing. Between days 9 and 11 of culture, CD4+ T cells were separated out. Wells each received over 1.5 million PBMC, cultured with approximately 9.1 IU/ml IL-2 and around 10 ug/ml peptides. Cells had half their medium changed to IL-2 medium on days 3 and 7. Details on this clone: Antigen specificity is unknown.

Clones were read by immunoSEQ multiplex PCR, and TCRdb kept only the in-frame ones, dropping some. Of 50,000 or so clones listed, approximately 79% are singletons. The V end was cut by 4 bases, the J end by 1 base, with 16 bases between. Germline-derived CDR1 and CDR2 are MNHEY and SVGEGT. The CDR3 spans 16 residues. This rearrangement joins TRBV6-2 or TRBV6-3 to TRBJ1-1; D uncertain. The source of this sequence is a human donor who received a COVID-19 vaccine. The material sequenced was CD4+ T cells from PBMCs cultured with HCoV-229E spike peptides, taken before COVID-19 vaccination. CDR3 in DNA: TGTGCCAGCAGTTCCCCCTATTGGTGGGCGAACACTGAAGCTTTCTTT. It translates to CASSSPYWWANTEAFF.